The 7 T cell receptor beta chains reported below all come from one sample, sequenced in a study of cytomegalovirus exposure and HLA in healthy donors. In the PCR, 60 Vbeta and 13 Jbeta primers were used. Clones were sequenced by immunoSEQ multiplex PCR, and TCRdb holds only the in-frame ones, with some missing. The sample lists more than 100,000 clones, around four fifths occurring once. What was sequenced was PBMCs. The receptors come from a woman aged 40 to 50 in good health and CMV-seronegative.

This chain links TRBV7-2 with TRBJ2-3; maybe TRBD2 (6 bases). Germline lookup yields CDR1 SGHTA and CDR2 FQGNSA. The CDR3 covers 14 residues. V was shortened by 5 bases and J by 6 bases, with 15 bases between the two germline ends. CDR3 region: CASSRDSPRDTQYF. The CDR3 DNA sequence: TGTGCCAGCAGCCGGGACTCGCCGCGGGATACGCAGTATTTT. Full variable domain (rest looked up from reference TRBV7-2 and TRBJ2-3): GAGVSQSPSNKVTEKGKDVELRCDPISGHTALYWYRQSLGQGLEFLIYFQGNSAPDKSGLPSDRFSAERTGGSVSTLTIQRTQQEDSAVYLCASSRDSPRDTQYFGPGTRLTVL.

This sequence joins TRBV10-3 and TRBJ1-1; no firm D call. Germline values: CDR1 ENHRY, CDR2 SYGVKD. Trimming pared 4 bases from V and 5 bases from J, leaving 11 bases between. The CDR3 consists of 13 residues. The CDR3 protein is CAISVGGSTEAFF. In nucleotides, the CDR3 is TGTGCCATCAGTGTCGGCGGATCGACTGAAGCTTTCTTT.

CDR3 loop: CASSLGRQYYEQYF. CDR3 nucleotides: TGTGCCAGCAGCTTAGGGCGGCAGTACTACGAGCAGTACTTC. The J gene is TRBJ2-7, the V gene TRBV7-2; D ambiguous. Between the trimmed V and J ends, which lost 1 base and 3 bases, there was a span of 10 bases. CDR3 size: 14 residues. The germline V gene encodes CDR1 SGHTA and CDR2 FQGNSA.

The gene calls are TRBV11-3 and TRBJ2-3; 8 nucleotides align to TRBD1. Germline CDR1 SGHNT, CDR2 YENEEA. J was trimmed by 6 bases and V by 7 bases; bases with no gene match: 12. The CDR3 runs to 15 residues. In nucleotides, the CDR3 is TGTGCCAGCACCCGGACAGGGTCGGGGTCCGATACGCAGTATTTT. Its protein product is CASTRTGSGSDTQYF.

In regard to this clone: The germline gene is not matched at one end of the junction; a read error may be the cause. This rearrangement joins TRBV7-9 to TRBJ2-7; TRBD1 agrees at 8 bases. The CDR3 is made up of 15 amino acids. The germline V gene has CDR1 SEHNR and CDR2 FQNEAQ (reference sequence). Written as DNA, the CDR3 is TGTTCCAGCAGCACCCGGACAGGGCACTCCTACGAGCAGTACTTC. This codes for CSSSTRTGHSYEQYF.

J is TRBJ2-1 and V is TRBV5-1, with 7 bases aligning to TRBD1. Germline CDR1 and CDR2: SGHRS and YFSETQ. The CDR3 runs 16 residues. After removal of 6 bases from V and 4 bases from J, the junction contained 13 bases not matched to a gene. CDR3 loop: CASTEGGRSVYNEQFF. The CDR3 bases are TGCGCCAGCACTGAAGGGGGCCGGTCAGTGTACAATGAGCAGTTCTTC.

This clone was seen a few times. The chain recombines TRBV6-6 with TRBJ2-7, with D uncertain. Germline CDR1 is MNHNY and CDR2 is SVGAGI (reference sequence). This CDR3 has 13 residues. Trimming left V 0 bases short and J 6 bases short, with 9 bases between. This CDR3 reads CASSYSLFSEQYF. The CDR3 DNA is TGTGCCAGCAGTTACTCCCTCTTCTCCGAGCAGTACTTC.